Listed below are T cell receptor beta chains from one sample, sequenced in a study of blood T cell repertoires in COVID-19. TCRdb's copy holds only in-frame clones and misses some; the assay was immunoSEQ multiplex PCR. The sample contains approximately 110,000 clones, about 86% of which appear only once. Sequenced sample: peripheral blood. Every receptor here comes from a woman between 45 and 60 years old with active or convalescent COVID-19. Each CDR3 is given with its conserved first and last residue.

cdr3_length j_call v_call cdr3_aa
13 TRBJ2-1 TRBV5-1 CASSLLADNEQFF
13 TRBJ1-5 TRBV12-3/TRBV12-4 CASRTGDNQPQHF
14 TRBJ1-1 TRBV18 CASSRAGGGTEAFF
16 TRBJ2-3 TRBV7-3 CASSLTLGLPPDTQYF
13 TRBJ2-5 TRBV12-3/TRBV12-4 CASRAAGAETQYF